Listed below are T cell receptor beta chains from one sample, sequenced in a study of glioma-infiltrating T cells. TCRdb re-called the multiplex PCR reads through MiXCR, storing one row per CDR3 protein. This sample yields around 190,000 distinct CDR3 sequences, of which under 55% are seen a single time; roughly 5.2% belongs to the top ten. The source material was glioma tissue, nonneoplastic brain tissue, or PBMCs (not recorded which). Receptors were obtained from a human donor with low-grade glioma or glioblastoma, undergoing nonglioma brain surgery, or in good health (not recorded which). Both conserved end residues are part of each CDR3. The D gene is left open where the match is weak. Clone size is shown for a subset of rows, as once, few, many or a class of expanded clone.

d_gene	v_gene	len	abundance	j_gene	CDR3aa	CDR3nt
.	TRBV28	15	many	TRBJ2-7	CASSSRTELSYEQYF	TGTGCCAGCAGTTCCAGGACAGAGCTCTCCTACGAGCAGTACTTC
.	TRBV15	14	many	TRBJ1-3	CATSRTETGNTIYF	TGTGCCACCAGCAGGACGGAAACTGGAAACACCATATATTTT
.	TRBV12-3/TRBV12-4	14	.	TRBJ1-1	CASTDVALGAEAFF	TGTGCCAGCACGGATGTGGCTTTGGGCGCTGAAGCTTTCTTT
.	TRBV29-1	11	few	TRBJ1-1	CSVYRNTEAFF	TGCAGCGTGTATAGAAACACTGAAGCTTTCTTT
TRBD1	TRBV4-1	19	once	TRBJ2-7	CASSQRGQGMGLEKYEQYF	TGCGCCAGCAGCCAACGGGGACAGGGGATGGGGCTGGAGAAGTACGAGCAGTACTTC
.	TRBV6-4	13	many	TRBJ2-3	CASSDGPSDTQYF	TGTGCCAGCAGTGACGGGCCGTCCGATACGCAGTATTTT
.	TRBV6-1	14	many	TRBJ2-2	CASSEEPRTGELFF	TGTGCCAGCAGTGAAGAACCGCGGACCGGGGAGCTGTTTTTT
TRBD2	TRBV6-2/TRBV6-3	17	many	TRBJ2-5	CASSYSDSGPLQETQYF	TGTGCCAGCAGTTACTCAGATAGCGGGCCTCTCCAAGAGACCCAGTACTTC
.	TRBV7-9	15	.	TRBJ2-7	CASSLDGTPPYEQYF	TGTGCCAGCAGCTTAGATGGGACCCCTCCCTACGAGCAGTACTTC
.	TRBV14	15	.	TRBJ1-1	CASSQGMDANTEAFF	TGTGCCAGCAGCCAAGGAATGGACGCAAACACTGAAGCTTTCTTT
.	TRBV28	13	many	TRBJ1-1	CASSLWGSTEAFF	TGTGCCAGCAGTTTATGGGGGAGCACTGAAGCTTTCTTT
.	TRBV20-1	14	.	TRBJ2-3	CSARGFRVADTQYF	TGCAGTGCTAGGGGGTTCCGGGTCGCAGATACGCAGTATTTT
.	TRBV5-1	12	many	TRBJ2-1	CASSLVANEQFF	TGTGCCAGCAGCTTGGTAGCGAATGAGCAGTTCTTC
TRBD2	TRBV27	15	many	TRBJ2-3	CASSWASGLTDTQYF	TGTGCCAGCAGTTGGGCTAGCGGGCTCACAGATACGCAGTATTTT
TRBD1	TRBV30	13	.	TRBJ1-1	CARRTGPNTEAFF	TGTGCCCGGAGGACAGGGCCGAACACTGAAGCTTTCTTT